One and the same sample provided the 18 T cell receptor beta chains below, sequenced in a study of cytomegalovirus exposure and HLA in healthy donors. A multiplex PCR was run with 60 Vbeta primers and 13 Jbeta primers. Sequenced by immunoSEQ multiplex PCR; TCRdb stores in-frame clones only, minus some. This table holds 120,000 or so clones, 70% to 80% found once. Material for sequencing was PBMCs. These receptors all stem from a man younger than 45 in good health and CMV-seronegative.

This chain links TRBV4-1 with TRBJ1-2; D is unclear. This CDR3 is 15 amino acids long. The V end lost 2 bases, the J end lost 2 bases, and 12 bases lay between the germline ends. Germline V gene sequence: CDR1 MGHRA, CDR2 YSYEKL. The CDR3 here is CASSQRADINYGYTF. The DNA for the CDR3 is TGCGCCAGCAGCCAAAGAGCAGACATCAACTATGGCTACACCTTC.

This clone was observed once. This chain joins TRBV5-6 and TRBJ1-2; D remains ambiguous. Germline values: CDR1 SGHDT, CDR2 YYEEEE. The CDR3 has 13 amino acids. V lost 1 base and J 4 bases, leaving 8 bases between the germline ends. The CDR3 DNA reads TGTGCCAGCAGCTTGTCCACGAGCTATGGCTACACCTTC. Translation gives CASSLSTSYGYTF. The entire variable domain, with the rest obtained from reference TRBV5-6 and TRBJ1-2, is as follows: DAGVTQSPTHLIKTRGQQVTLRCSPKSGHDTVSWYQQALGQGPQFIFQYYEEEERQRGNFPDRFSGHQFPNYSSELNVNALLLGDSALYLCASSLSTSYGYTFGSGTRLTVV.

The chain carries TRBV5-1 and TRBJ2-7; 16 bases are shared with TRBD2. CDR1 and CDR2 (germline): SGHRS, YFSETQ. Germline trimming cut 4 bases from V and 0 bases from J; bases unmatched to any gene: 4. CDR3 length equals 17 residues. The CDR3 nucleotides are TGCGCCAGCAGCACGGGACTAGCGGGAGGGCCCTCCTACGAGCAGTACTTC. Amino acid sequence: CASSTGLAGGPSYEQYF.

This clone was observed a few times. The CDR3 spells CASRAPGTGKEEQYF. The CDR3 DNA sequence: TGTGCCAGCAGAGCCCCCGGGACAGGGAAGGAAGAGCAGTACTTC. The chain carries TRBV5-4 and TRBJ2-7; 9 bases map to TRBD1. Per the germline V gene, CDR1 is SGHNT and CDR2 is YYREEE (reference sequence). With 5 bases clipped from V and 7 bases from J, the junction kept 13 bases outside the gene matches. This CDR3 has 15 amino acids. The variable domain in full, completed from reference TRBV5-4 and TRBJ2-7, reads ETGVTQSPTHLIKTRGQQVTLRCSSQSGHNTVSWYQQALGQGPQFIFQYYREEENGRGNFPPRFSGLQFPNYSSELNVNALELDDSALYLCASRAPGTGKEEQYFGPGTRLTVT.

The count of this clone is one. This chain joins TRBV19 and TRBJ2-5; 11 nucleotides agree with TRBD1. This CDR3 has 18 residues. Germline V gene data show CDR1 as LNHDA and CDR2 as SQIVND (reference sequence). The ends lost 5 bases at V and 5 bases at J; junction bases unmatched: 16. This CDR3 reads CASSYGTGGSGAQETQYF. Written as DNA, the CDR3 is TGTGCCAGTAGTTACGGGACAGGGGGATCGGGGGCCCAGGAGACCCAGTACTTC.

This clone was detected once. The chain recombines TRBV6-1 with TRBJ1-5, with 8 bases identical to TRBD1. After removal of 4 bases from V and 7 bases from J, the junction contained 6 bases not matched to a gene. CDR1 MNHNS and CDR2 SASEGT come from the germline V gene. This CDR3 contains 14 residues. The CDR3 is CASSVQGAGQPQHF. The CDR3 region has the DNA TGTGCCAGCAGTGTGCAGGGGGCCGGACAGCCCCAGCATTTT.

This sequence joins TRBV30 and TRBJ1-5, with 7 bases lining up with TRBD1. Germline V gives CDR1 GTSNPN, CDR2 SVGIG (reference sequence). This CDR3 region has 14 residues. Germline trimming cut 2 bases from V and 6 bases from J; bases unmatched to any gene: 7. For the CDR3, the DNA is TGTGCCTGGAGTTTACAGGGGTTGGGTCAGCCCCAGCATTTT. Residues: CAWSLQGLGQPQHF.

The chain is built from TRBV9 and TRBJ2-4; 7 bases align to TRBD1. Germline-derived CDR1 and CDR2 are SGDLS and YYNGEE. The CDR3 loop spans 16 amino acids. Trimming cost V 0 bases and J 0 bases; bases outside gene matches: 3. In nucleotides, the CDR3 is TGTGCCAGCAGCGTAGAAGGGGGCCTAGCCAAAAACATTCAGTACTTC. This codes for CASSVEGGLAKNIQYF.

The chain uses TRBV2 and TRBJ2-1; 9 bases agree with TRBD2. CDR1 and CDR2 from the germline V gene are SNHLY and FYNNEI. V dropped 6 bases and J dropped 9; count of bases not matched to a gene: 9. The CDR3 covers 14 residues. CDR3 protein: CASSKPGLASEQFF. CDR3 bases: TGTGCCAGCAGCAAACCGGGACTAGCAAGTGAGCAGTTCTTC. Variable domain in full (rest from reference TRBV2 and TRBJ2-1): EPEVTQTPSHQVTQMGQEVILRCVPISNHLYFYWYRQILGQKVEFLVSFYNNEISEKSEIFDDQFSVERPDGSNFTLKIRSTKLEDSAMYFCASSKPGLASEQFFGPGTRLTVL.

This clone was counted only a few times. The V and J genes are TRBV5-1 and TRBJ1-3; 10 nucleotides match TRBD1. V gave up 4 bases and J gave up 0 bases; unmatched junction bases: 7. This CDR3 comprises 17 residues. Germline V CDR1 and CDR2: SGHRS, YFSETQ. This CDR3 reads CASSEGTGASSGNTIYF. DNA of the CDR3: TGCGCCAGCAGCGAAGGGACAGGGGCCAGCTCTGGAAACACCATATATTTT.

J is TRBJ1-1 and V is TRBV7-2; D is perhaps TRBD1 (5 bases). The CDR3 runs to 13 residues. CDR1 SGHTA and CDR2 FQGNSA come from the germline V gene. Between the trimmed V and J ends, which lost 5 bases and 1 base, there was a span of 8 bases. The CDR3: CASSQDRNTEAFF. CDR3 DNA: TGTGCCAGCAGCCAAGACAGGAACACTGAAGCTTTCTTT.

The chain employs TRBV6-1 and TRBJ2-2; D possibly corresponds to TRBD2 (6 bases). The CDR3 totals 14 residues. CDR1 and CDR2 (germline): MNHNS, SASEGT. V gave up 5 bases and J gave up 6 bases, with 13 bases separating them. The CDR3: CASSWLGGSGELFF. DNA of the CDR3: TGTGCCAGCAGTTGGCTTGGGGGGTCCGGGGAGCTGTTTTTT.

This clone was picked up one time. The chain has TRBV30 and TRBJ2-7; 10 bases fit TRBD2. The germline V gene has CDR1 GTSNPN and CDR2 SVGIG (reference sequence). J lost 7 bases, V lost 0 bases, and 0 bases had no gene match. This CDR3 has 12 amino acids. CDR3 loop: CAWSVLAGEQYF. In DNA form, the CDR3 reads TGTGCCTGGAGTGTACTAGCGGGGGAGCAGTACTTC.

The rearrangement uses TRBV27 and TRBJ2-2, with unresolved D. V was clipped by 7 bases and J by 8 bases, with 11 bases between them. Germline V CDR1 and CDR2: MNHEY, SMNVEV (reference sequence). This CDR3 has 12 residues. The CDR3 nucleotides are TGTGCCAGCAAGGTGCAACAGGGGGAGCTGTTTTTT. Its translation: CASKVQQGELFF.

The chain employs TRBV7-2 and TRBJ1-6; D is uncertain. The CDR3 runs to 15 residues. The germline V gene has CDR1 SGHTA and CDR2 FQGNSA. V was clipped by 0 bases and J by 6 bases, with 9 bases between them. Here the CDR3 reads CASSLALQANSPLHF. CDR3 coding DNA: TGTGCCAGCAGCTTAGCACTACAAGCTAATTCACCCCTCCACTTT.

This clone was observed a few times. At the DNA level, this CDR3 is encoded by other sequences in the same sample as well. The V gene is TRBV4-3, the J gene TRBJ2-3; 11 bases fit TRBD2. The length of the CDR3 is 19 residues. V was pared by 4 bases and J by 6 bases, with 18 bases of the junction left unmatched. Per the germline V gene, CDR1 is LGHNA and CDR2 is YSLEER. The DNA of the CDR3 is TGCGCCAGCAGCCCCTCACCCCCCACTAGCGGGGGCCACAGGGATACGCAGTATTTT. This gives the protein CASSPSPPTSGGHRDTQYF.

The V call is TRBV5-1, the J call TRBJ2-2, with 8 positions matching TRBD2. This CDR3 spans 15 amino acids. Germline V lookup: CDR1 SGHRS, CDR2 YFSETQ. V dropped 2 bases and J dropped 6; count of bases not matched to a gene: 6. CDR3 bases: TGCGCCAGCAGCTTTAGCGGGGACGTATCCGGGGAGCTGTTTTTT. It encodes CASSFSGDVSGELFF.

V usage is TRBV10-3 and J usage is TRBJ1-1; D unclear. V lost 4 bases and J lost 3, with 12 bases in between. CDR1 and CDR2 (germline): ENHRY, SYGVKD. The CDR3 runs 14 residues. The CDR3 DNA follows: TGTGCCATCAGTGGGAGCGTCGGTTACACTGAAGCTTTCTTT. Translated: CAISGSVGYTEAFF.